These 18 T cell receptor beta chains came from one sample sequenced in a study of blood T cell repertoires in COVID-19. Measured with immunoSEQ multiplex PCR; TCRdb has only the in-frame clones, and not every one. The sample records 55,000 to 85,000 clones, just over 85% being singletons. Sequencing was carried out using peripheral blood. The source is a human donor in a cohort sampled during active COVID-19.

The gene calls are TRBV15 and TRBJ1-6; the D is unclear. V lost 0 bases and J lost 7, with 4 bases in between. The CDR3 runs to 13 residues. Germline-derived CDR1 and CDR2 are LNHNV and YYDKDF (reference sequence). The CDR3 loop reads CATSRDRNSPLHF. The CDR3 DNA sequence: TGTGCCACCAGCAGAGATCGGAATTCACCCCTCCACTTT.

The CDR3: CASSSGLAGLGQETQYF. In DNA form, the CDR3 reads TGTGCCAGCAGCTCAGGACTAGCGGGATTGGGCCAAGAGACCCAGTACTTC. The rearrangement uses TRBV7-8 and TRBJ2-5, with TRBD2 matching 12 bases. The germline V gene has CDR1 SGHVS and CDR2 FQNEAQ. The CDR3 extends over 17 amino acids. V lost 4 bases to trimming and J lost 1 base; unmatched junction nucleotides: 7. Looking up the rest from reference TRBV7-8 and TRBJ2-5 gives the full variable domain: GAGVSQSPRYKVAKRGQDVALRCDPISGHVSLFWYQQALGQGPEFLTYFQNEAQLDKSGLPSDRFFAERPEGSVSTLKIQRTQQEDSAVYLCASSSGLAGLGQETQYFGPGTRLLVL.

With regard to this clone: Different DNA sequences within this sample yield the same CDR3. This chain uses TRBV12-3 or TRBV12-4 with TRBJ2-5; TRBD1 is a possible D gene (6 bases). The CDR3 sequence is 13 residues long. Trimming stripped 5 bases from V and 2 bases from J, with 9 bases between. As DNA, the CDR3 is TGTGCCAGCAGTCTAGGACAGCAAGAGACCCAGTACTTC. Protein: CASSLGQQETQYF.

The rearrangement uses TRBV28 and TRBJ1-6, with 9 bases lining up with TRBD1. V dropped 11 bases and J dropped 7; count of bases not matched to a gene: 6. CDR1 and CDR2 from the germline V gene are MDHEN and SYDVKM. The CDR3 runs to 13 residues. The CDR3 bases are TGTGCCTCAAAGACAGGGGGAAATTCACCCCTCCACTTT. It yields the protein CASKTGGNSPLHF.

The CDR3 reads CAISESDRENTEAFF. The CDR3, as DNA: TGTGCCATCAGTGAGTCCGACAGGGAGAACACTGAAGCTTTCTTT. The V and J genes are TRBV10-3 and TRBJ1-1, with TRBD1 matching over 7 bases. This CDR3 is 15 amino acids long. J lost 1 base, V lost 0 bases, and 2 bases had no gene match. From germline, CDR1 is ENHRY and CDR2 SYGVKD.

V gene TRBV10-2 combines with J gene TRBJ1-5; D gene uncertain. The germline CDR1 and CDR2 sequences are WSHSY and SAAADI. With 8 bases removed from V and 2 bases from J, the gap between germline ends came to 10 bases. The CDR3 length is 13 residues. CDR3 coding DNA: TGCGCCAGCTCCCAGAATGGCAATCAGCCCCAGCATTTT. This encodes CASSQNGNQPQHF.

The CDR3 DNA reads as TGTGCCTGGGGGGAGGGAGGGGAGACCCAGTACTTC. This translates into CAWGEGGETQYF. V is TRBV30 and J is TRBJ2-5; TRBD2 aligns across 7 bases. This CDR3 is 12 amino acids long. Germline assignment: CDR1 GTSNPN and CDR2 SVGIG (reference sequence). V lost 5 bases and J lost 5; bases outside the gene matches: 5.

The chain is built from TRBV9 and TRBJ1-5; 8 bases match TRBD1. This CDR3 comprises 14 residues. Germline lookup yields CDR1 SGDLS and CDR2 YYNGEE. After removal of 3 bases from V and 5 bases from J, the junction contained 4 bases not matched to a gene. CDR3 region: CASSATGGDQPQHF. DNA for the CDR3: TGTGCCAGCAGCGCTACAGGGGGAGATCAGCCCCAGCATTTT.

The J gene is TRBJ1-5, the V gene TRBV19; 7 bases map to TRBD1. CDR3 length: 16 residues. J gave up 4 bases and V 5 bases, and 11 bases lay outside the gene matches. Germline values: CDR1 LNHDA, CDR2 SQIVND (reference sequence). Written as DNA, the CDR3 is TGTGCCAGTAGTGTTCCTTCCAGGGGGGATAATCAGCCCCAGCATTTT. Protein product: CASSVPSRGDNQPQHF.

The chain employs TRBV5-4 and TRBJ1-3; TRBD1 might be the D (5 bases). Germline V gene data show CDR1 as SGHNT and CDR2 as YYREEE (reference sequence). The CDR3 has 16 residues. The V gene lost 0 bases and the J gene lost 0 bases, with 10 bases spanning the gap. CDR3 in amino acids: CASSLDPGDSGNTIYF. The CDR3 coding sequence is TGTGCCAGCAGCTTGGATCCGGGGGACTCTGGAAACACCATATATTTT.

This clone was seen a handful of times. The chain combines TRBV6-4 with TRBJ2-1; TRBD1 agrees at 9 bases. The CDR3 loop spans 14 amino acids. Looked up from germline, CDR1 is MRHNA and CDR2 is SNTAGT. The ends lost 4 bases at V and 10 bases at J; junction bases unmatched: 8. In DNA form, the CDR3 reads TGTGCCAGCAGTGCGAGTTACAGGGGGCGCGAGCAGTTCTTC. Amino acids: CASSASYRGREQFF.

The V call is TRBV10-3, the J call TRBJ2-5; 7 bases are shared with TRBD1. Losses at the gene ends were 10 bases for V and 1 base for J; bases not matched to a gene: 12. CDR1 ENHRY and CDR2 SYGVKD come from the germline V gene. The CDR3 has 15 amino acids. The DNA of the CDR3 is TGTGCCACCCAGGAGGCAGGGACAGCCCAAGAGACCCAGTACTTC. As protein: CATQEAGTAQETQYF.

The CDR3 spells CASSVPTSGLETGTEAFF. CDR3 DNA sequence: TGTGCCAGCAGTGTACCCACGTCGGGGTTAGAAACGGGCACTGAAGCTTTCTTT. The chain employs TRBV2 and TRBJ1-1, with no clear D. Trimming removed 4 bases from V and 4 bases from J, with 25 bases in between. CDR3 length equals 18 residues. Germline-derived CDR1 and CDR2 are SNHLY and FYNNEI.

The chain has TRBV5-1 and TRBJ1-2, with 8 bases that match TRBD1. CDR1 SGHRS and CDR2 YFSETQ come from the germline V gene. V trimming: 4 bases; J trimming: 8 bases; junction bases outside the gene matches: 4. This CDR3 comprises 12 residues. The CDR3 region is CASSVTGDGYTF. The CDR3 nucleotides read TGCGCCAGCAGCGTGACAGGGGACGGCTACACCTTC.

The rearrangement joins TRBV3-1 (or the pseudogene TRBV3-2) to TRBJ1-6; D gene ambiguous. Looked up from germline, CDR1 is LGHDT and CDR2 is YNNKEL (reference sequence). This CDR3 comprises 13 residues. V lost 0 bases and J 8 bases, leaving 5 bases between the germline ends. The DNA for the CDR3 is TGTGCCAGCAGCCAAGATCCCGATTCACCCCTCCACTTT. Translation: CASSQDPDSPLHF.

The CDR3 sequence: CASSGTSGGLHNGELFF. In DNA, the CDR3 is TGCGCCAGCAGCGGGACTAGCGGGGGGCTCCATAACGGGGAGCTGTTTTTT. V usage is TRBV5-1 and J usage is TRBJ2-2, with 15 bases identical to TRBD2. Looked up from germline, CDR1 is SGHRS and CDR2 is YFSETQ. This CDR3 has 17 residues. The J segment lost 7 bases and the V segment lost 4 bases, leaving 8 bases of the junction unmatched.

The CDR3 nucleotides read TGTGCCAGCAGCCAAGATTCTAGCGGGAGGGGTGAGCAGTACTTC. Translated, it gives CASSQDSSGRGEQYF. This sequence joins TRBV3-1 (or the pseudogene TRBV3-2) and TRBJ2-7; 12 bases map to TRBD2. Germline-derived CDR1 and CDR2 are LGHDT and YNNKEL (reference sequence). CDR3 length equals 15 residues. V lost 0 bases and J lost 7; bases outside the gene matches: 4.

The chain couples TRBV6-2 or TRBV6-3 to TRBJ1-1; no clear D gene. The V end lost 0 bases, the J end lost 0 bases, and 17 bases lay between the germline ends. The CDR3 is 18 amino acids. Germline CDR1 reads MNHEY; CDR2 reads SVGEGT. CDR3 DNA sequence: TGTGCCAGCAGTTACTCTCCCCGCGGGGTGTACATGAACACTGAAGCTTTCTTT. Protein product: CASSYSPRGVYMNTEAFF.